The 10 T cell receptor beta chains below all came from one sample that was sequenced in a study of Graves' ophthalmopathy and Graves' hyperthyroidism. RNA transcripts were the source from which TCR beta CDR3 regions were amplified. HTBI primers primed a first-round RT-PCR, and a second-round multiplex PCR followed. TCRdb used MiXCR to reprocess the multiplex PCR reads, holding one entry per CDR3 protein. The sample yields just over 400,000 distinct CDR3 sequences, roughly 21% seen once. The sample comprised peripheral blood. The receptors derive from a woman in her late teens or twenties with stable Graves' hyperthyroidism.

This clonotype turned up a few times. The V gene is TRBV19, the J gene TRBJ2-3, with TRBD2 matching over 8 bases. Trimming removed 3 bases from V and 3 bases from J; junction bases left unmatched: 2. In germline, CDR1 is LNHDA, CDR2 SQIVND (reference sequence). CDR3 length: 14 amino acids. The CDR3 nucleotides are TGTGCCAGTAGTATCGGGGGGGCAACAGATACGCAGTATTTT. Translating it yields CASSIGGATDTQYF. The full variable domain, completed using reference TRBV19 and TRBJ2-3, is DGGITQSPKYLFRKEGQNVTLSCEQNLNHDAMYWYRQDPGQGLRLIYYSQIVNDFQKGDIAEGYSVSREKKESFPLTVTSAQKNPTAFYLCASSIGGATDTQYFGPGTRLTVL.

In this sample, this clonotype turned up many times. The V gene is TRBV7-2, the J gene TRBJ1-1; tentative D call: TRBD1 (6 bases). The CDR3 has 16 residues. V was pared by 0 bases and J by 0 bases, with 11 bases between. Germline values: CDR1 SGHTA, CDR2 FQGNSA. In nucleotides, the CDR3 is TGTGCCAGCAGCTTAGCGGGGGCCCTAATGAACACTGAAGCTTTCTTT. Residues: CASSLAGALMNTEAFF.

This clonotype was recorded many times. The CDR3 here is CASSLILPTGAQETQYF. CDR3 coding DNA: TGTGCCAGCAGTTTAATATTGCCTACTGGGGCCCAAGAGACCCAGTACTTC. The V call is TRBV12-3 or TRBV12-4, the J call TRBJ2-5, with a tentative D call TRBD1 (5 bases). V lost 2 bases, J lost 1 base, and 17 bases lay in between. This CDR3 is built from 17 residues.

The rearrangement joins TRBV29-1 to TRBJ1-1, with D maybe TRBD1 (5 bases). Germline assignment: CDR1 SQVTM and CDR2 ANQGSEA. The V and J ends lost 7 bases and 6 bases respectively, with 12 bases between them. The CDR3 length is 11 residues. The CDR3, as DNA: TGCAGCGCCGGTGAGGGGCCTGAAGCTTTCTTT. It encodes CSAGEGPEAFF. Filled out from reference TRBV29-1 and TRBJ1-1, the complete variable domain reads SAVISQKPSRDICQRGTSLTIQCQVDSQVTMMFWYRQQPGQSLTLIATANQGSEATYESGFVIDKFPISRPNLTFSTLTVSNMSPEDSSIYLCSAGEGPEAFFGQGTRLTVV.

This clonotype occurred many times. The chain joins TRBV2 to TRBJ1-5; 11 bases are shared with TRBD1. CDR3 length: 15 residues. Per germline, CDR1 SNHLY and CDR2 FYNNEI. The J segment lost 6 bases and the V segment lost 6 bases, leaving 7 bases of the junction unmatched. CDR3: CASRVGTGGFQPQHF. CDR3 DNA: TGTGCCAGCAGGGTGGGGACAGGGGGGTTTCAGCCCCAGCATTTT.

This clonotype has at least ten counts. The V and J genes are TRBV11-2 and TRBJ1-2, with 7 positions matching TRBD1. Germline CDR1 reads SGHAT; CDR2 reads FQNNGV. The CDR3 contains 15 residues. Germline trimming cut 1 base from V and 7 bases from J; bases unmatched to any gene: 9. The DNA for the CDR3 is TGTGCCAGCAGCTTAGGAGGGGGCCTCCGATTTGGCTACACCTTC. Its translation: CASSLGGGLRFGYTF.

The rearrangement joins TRBV12-3 or TRBV12-4 to TRBJ2-7; D remains ambiguous. V was shortened by 1 base and J by 6 bases, with 16 bases between the two germline ends. The CDR3 is 15 residues long. The DNA for the CDR3 is TGTGCCAGCAGTTTAGTCCGTGGGCTAACGGGCGAGCAGTACTTC. Its translation: CASSLVRGLTGEQYF.

This clonotype came up many times. This chain joins TRBV7-2 and TRBJ2-7; D may be TRBD1 or TRBD2 (5 bases each). Between the trimmed V and J ends, which lost 2 bases and 0 bases, there was a span of 17 bases. The CDR3 is 17 residues long. The germline V gene encodes CDR1 SGHTA and CDR2 FQGNSA. The CDR3 is CASSLRSGTVSSYEQYF. The CDR3 DNA follows: TGTGCCAGCAGCTTACGCTCCGGGACGGTGAGCTCCTACGAGCAGTACTTC.

The gene calls are TRBV19 and TRBJ2-7; the match to TRBD2 covers 9 bases. The length of the CDR3 is 13 residues. The germline V gene encodes CDR1 LNHDA and CDR2 SQIVND (reference sequence). Trimming cost V 9 bases and J 6 bases; bases outside gene matches: 9. The CDR3 protein is CASSPRAGGEQYF. In DNA form, the CDR3 reads TGTGCCAGCAGCCCCAGAGCGGGAGGCGAGCAGTACTTC.

This clonotype was detected once. The genes are TRBV6-5 and TRBJ2-7, with TRBD1 matching 9 bases. Germline CDR1 reads MNHEY; CDR2 reads SVGAGI. V lost 2 bases and J lost 12; bases outside the gene matches: 5. This CDR3 is 12 amino acids long. CDR3 protein: CASSYGTGSLYF. The CDR3 region has the DNA TGTGCCAGCAGTTACGGGACAGGGTCTCTGTACTTC.